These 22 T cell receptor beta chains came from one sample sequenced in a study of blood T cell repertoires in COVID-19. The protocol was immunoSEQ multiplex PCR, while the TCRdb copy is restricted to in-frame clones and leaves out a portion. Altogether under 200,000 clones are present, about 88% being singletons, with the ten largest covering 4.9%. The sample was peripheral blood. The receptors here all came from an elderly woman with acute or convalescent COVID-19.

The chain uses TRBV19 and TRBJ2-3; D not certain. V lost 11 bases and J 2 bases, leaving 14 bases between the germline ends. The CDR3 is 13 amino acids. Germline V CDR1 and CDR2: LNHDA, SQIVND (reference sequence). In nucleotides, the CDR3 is TGTGCCCAAGCGCCGGGTAACACAGATACGCAGTATTTT. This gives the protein CAQAPGNTDTQYF.

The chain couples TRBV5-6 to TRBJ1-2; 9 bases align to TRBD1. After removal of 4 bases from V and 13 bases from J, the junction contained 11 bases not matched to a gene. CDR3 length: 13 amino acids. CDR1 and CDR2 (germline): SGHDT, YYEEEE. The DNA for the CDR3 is TGTGCCAGCAGCCGGGACAGGGTGATTGTCCTCACCTTC. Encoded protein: CASSRDRVIVLTF.

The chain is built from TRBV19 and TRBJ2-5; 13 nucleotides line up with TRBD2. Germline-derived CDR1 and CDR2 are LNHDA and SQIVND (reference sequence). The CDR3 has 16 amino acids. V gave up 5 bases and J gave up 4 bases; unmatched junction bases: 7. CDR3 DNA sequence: TGTGCCAGTAGTCAAGGGACTAGCGGGGACGGAGAGACCCAGTACTTC. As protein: CASSQGTSGDGETQYF. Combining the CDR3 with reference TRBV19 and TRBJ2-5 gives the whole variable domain DGGITQSPKYLFRKEGQNVTLSCEQNLNHDAMYWYRQDPGQGLRLIYYSQIVNDFQKGDIAEGYSVSREKKESFPLTVTSAQKNPTAFYLCASSQGTSGDGETQYFGPGTRLLVL.

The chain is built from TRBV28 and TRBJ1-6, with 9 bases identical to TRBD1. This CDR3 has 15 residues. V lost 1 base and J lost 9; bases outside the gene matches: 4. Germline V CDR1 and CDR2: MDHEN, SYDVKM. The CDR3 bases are TGTGCCAGCAGTTTATCGGGACAGGGTTTTTCACCCCTCCACTTT. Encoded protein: CASSLSGQGFSPLHF.

The CDR3 protein is CASREAGSYEQYF. CDR3 DNA: TGTGCCAGCAGGGAAGCGGGGTCCTACGAGCAGTACTTC. The V call is TRBV4-2, the J call TRBJ2-7; TRBD2 agrees at 7 bases. Germline V gives CDR1 LGHNA, CDR2 YNFKEQ. Trimming at V came to 6 bases and at J to 1 base, leaving 3 bases not matched to a gene. This CDR3 has 13 amino acids.

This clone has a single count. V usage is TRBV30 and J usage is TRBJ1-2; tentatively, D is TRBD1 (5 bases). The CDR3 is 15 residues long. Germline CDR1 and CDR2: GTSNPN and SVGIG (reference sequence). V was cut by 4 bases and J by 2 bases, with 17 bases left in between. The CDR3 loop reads CAWNPDRALNYGYTF. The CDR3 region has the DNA TGTGCCTGGAACCCCGACAGAGCCTTAAACTATGGCTACACCTTC.

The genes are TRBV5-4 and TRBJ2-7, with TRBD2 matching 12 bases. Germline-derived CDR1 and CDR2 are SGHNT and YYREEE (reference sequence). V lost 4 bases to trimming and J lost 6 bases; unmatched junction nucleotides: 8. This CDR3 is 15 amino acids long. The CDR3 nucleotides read TGTGCCAGCAGCCCGACTAGCGGGGGCCCTGGCGAGCAGTACTTC. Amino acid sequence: CASSPTSGGPGEQYF.

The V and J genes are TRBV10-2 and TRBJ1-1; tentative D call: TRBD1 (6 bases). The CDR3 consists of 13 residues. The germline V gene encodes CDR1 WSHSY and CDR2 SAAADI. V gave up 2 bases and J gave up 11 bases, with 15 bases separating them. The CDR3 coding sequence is TGCGCCAGCAGTGAGGGGGGCAGGGAAATGGCTTTCTTT. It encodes CASSEGGREMAFF.

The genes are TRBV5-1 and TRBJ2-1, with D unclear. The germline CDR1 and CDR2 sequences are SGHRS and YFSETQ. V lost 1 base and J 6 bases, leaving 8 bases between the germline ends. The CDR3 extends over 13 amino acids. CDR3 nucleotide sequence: TGCGCCAGCAGCTTGTTCGCCGGCAATGAGCAGTTCTTC. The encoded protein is CASSLFAGNEQFF.

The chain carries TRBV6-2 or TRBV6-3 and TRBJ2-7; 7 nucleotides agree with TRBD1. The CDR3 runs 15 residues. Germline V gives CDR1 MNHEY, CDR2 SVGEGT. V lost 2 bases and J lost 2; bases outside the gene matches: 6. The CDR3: CASSYKGARAYEQYF. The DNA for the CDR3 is TGTGCCAGCAGTTACAAGGGGGCTAGGGCCTACGAGCAGTACTTC.

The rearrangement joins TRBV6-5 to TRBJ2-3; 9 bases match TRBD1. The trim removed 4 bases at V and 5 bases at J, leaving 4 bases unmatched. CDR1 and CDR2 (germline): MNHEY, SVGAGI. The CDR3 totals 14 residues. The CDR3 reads CASSWTGAEDTQYF. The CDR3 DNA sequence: TGTGCCAGCAGTTGGACAGGGGCGGAAGATACGCAGTATTTT.

The CDR3 here is CASSSRLGSYNEQFF. As DNA, the CDR3 is TGTGCCAGCAGCTCTCGACTCGGCTCCTACAATGAGCAGTTCTTC. This chain uses TRBV7-2 with TRBJ2-1; D gene unclear. Germline CDR1 is SGHTA and CDR2 is FQGNSA. Trimming took off 4 bases at V and 0 bases at J, with 10 bases between the two ends. This CDR3 region has 15 residues.

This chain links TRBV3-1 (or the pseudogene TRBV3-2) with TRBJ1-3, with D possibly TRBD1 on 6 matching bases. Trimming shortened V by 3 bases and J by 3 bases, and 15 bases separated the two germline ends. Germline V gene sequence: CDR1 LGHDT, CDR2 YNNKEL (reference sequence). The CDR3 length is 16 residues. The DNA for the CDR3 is TGTGCCAGCAGCCAGTCCCGGGGGGCGGTTGGAAACACCATATATTTT. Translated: CASSQSRGAVGNTIYF.

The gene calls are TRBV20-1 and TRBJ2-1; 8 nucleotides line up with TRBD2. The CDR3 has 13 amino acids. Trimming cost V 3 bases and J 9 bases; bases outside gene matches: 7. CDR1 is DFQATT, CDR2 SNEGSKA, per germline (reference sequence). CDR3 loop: CSASSGNVAEQFF. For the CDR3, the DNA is TGCAGTGCTAGTAGCGGGAATGTGGCTGAGCAGTTCTTC.

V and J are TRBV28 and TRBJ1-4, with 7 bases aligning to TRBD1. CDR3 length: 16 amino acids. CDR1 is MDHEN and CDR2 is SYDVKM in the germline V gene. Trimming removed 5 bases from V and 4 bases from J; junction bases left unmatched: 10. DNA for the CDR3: TGTGCCAGCAGTCGTAGTGGGTCAGGGGGTAATGAAAAACTGTTTTTT. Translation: CASSRSGSGGNEKLFF.

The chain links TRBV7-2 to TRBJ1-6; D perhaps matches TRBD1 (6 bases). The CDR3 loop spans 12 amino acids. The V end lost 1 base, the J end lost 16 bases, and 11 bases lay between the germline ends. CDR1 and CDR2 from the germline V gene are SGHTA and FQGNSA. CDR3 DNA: TGTGCCAGCAGCTTAGGGATGGGACATCTCCACTTT. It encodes CASSLGMGHLHF.

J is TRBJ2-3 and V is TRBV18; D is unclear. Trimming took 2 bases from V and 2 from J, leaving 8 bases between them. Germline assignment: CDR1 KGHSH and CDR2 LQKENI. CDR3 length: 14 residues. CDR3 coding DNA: TGTGCCAGCTCACCAGTCGGTAACACAGATACGCAGTATTTT. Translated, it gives CASSPVGNTDTQYF.

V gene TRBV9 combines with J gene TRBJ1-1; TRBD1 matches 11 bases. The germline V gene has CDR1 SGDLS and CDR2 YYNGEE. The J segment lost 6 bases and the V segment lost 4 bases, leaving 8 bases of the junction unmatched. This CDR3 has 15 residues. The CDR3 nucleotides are TGTGCCAGCAGCCTTTGGGGACAGGGGGAATCTGAAGCTTTCTTT. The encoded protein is CASSLWGQGESEAFF.

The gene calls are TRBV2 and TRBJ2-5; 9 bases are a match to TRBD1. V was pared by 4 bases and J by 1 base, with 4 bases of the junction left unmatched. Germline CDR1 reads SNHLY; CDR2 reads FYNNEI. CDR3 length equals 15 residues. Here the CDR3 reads CASSALTGGQETQYF. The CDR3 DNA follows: TGTGCCAGCAGTGCTCTGACAGGGGGCCAAGAGACCCAGTACTTC.

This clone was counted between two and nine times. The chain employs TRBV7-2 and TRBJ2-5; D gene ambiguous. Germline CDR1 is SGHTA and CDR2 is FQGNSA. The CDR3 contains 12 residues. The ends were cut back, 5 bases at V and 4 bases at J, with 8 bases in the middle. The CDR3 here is CASSLFRETQYF. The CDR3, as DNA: TGTGCCAGCAGCCTGTTTCGAGAGACCCAGTACTTC.

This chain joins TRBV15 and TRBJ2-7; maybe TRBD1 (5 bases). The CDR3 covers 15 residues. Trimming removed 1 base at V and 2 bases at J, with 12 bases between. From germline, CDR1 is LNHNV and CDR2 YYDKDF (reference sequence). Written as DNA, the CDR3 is TGTGCCACCAGCAGAGCCCAGGGTCCTACCTACGAGCAGTACTTC. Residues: CATSRAQGPTYEQYF.

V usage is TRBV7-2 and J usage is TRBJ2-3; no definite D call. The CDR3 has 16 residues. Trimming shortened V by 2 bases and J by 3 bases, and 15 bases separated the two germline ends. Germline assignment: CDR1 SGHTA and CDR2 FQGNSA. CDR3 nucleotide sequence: TGTGCCAGCAGCTTAACGGGTCCACATAAGACAGATACGCAGTATTTT. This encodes CASSLTGPHKTDTQYF.